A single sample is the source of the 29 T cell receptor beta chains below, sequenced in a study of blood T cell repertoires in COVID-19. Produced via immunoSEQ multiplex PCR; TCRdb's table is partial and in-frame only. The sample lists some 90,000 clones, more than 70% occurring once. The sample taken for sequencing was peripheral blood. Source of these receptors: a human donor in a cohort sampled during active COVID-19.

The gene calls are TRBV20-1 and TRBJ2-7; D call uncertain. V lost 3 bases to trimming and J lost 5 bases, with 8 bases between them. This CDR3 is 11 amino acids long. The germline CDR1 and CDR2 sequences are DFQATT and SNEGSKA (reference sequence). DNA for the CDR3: TGCAGTGCTAGTAGCCCCCACGAGCAGTACTTC. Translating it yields CSASSPHEQYF.

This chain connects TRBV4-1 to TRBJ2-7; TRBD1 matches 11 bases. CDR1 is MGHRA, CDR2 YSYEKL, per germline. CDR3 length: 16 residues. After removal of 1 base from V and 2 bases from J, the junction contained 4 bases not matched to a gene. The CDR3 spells CASSQGTGGSPYEQYF. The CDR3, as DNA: TGCGCCAGCAGCCAAGGGACAGGGGGCTCCCCCTACGAGCAGTACTTC.

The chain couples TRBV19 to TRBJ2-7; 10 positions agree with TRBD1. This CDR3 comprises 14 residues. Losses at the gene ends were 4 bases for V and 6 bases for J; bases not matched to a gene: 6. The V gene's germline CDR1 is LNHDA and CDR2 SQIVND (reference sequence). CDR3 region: CASSTPGTGVEQYF. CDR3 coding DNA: TGTGCCAGTAGTACCCCAGGGACAGGGGTCGAGCAGTACTTC.

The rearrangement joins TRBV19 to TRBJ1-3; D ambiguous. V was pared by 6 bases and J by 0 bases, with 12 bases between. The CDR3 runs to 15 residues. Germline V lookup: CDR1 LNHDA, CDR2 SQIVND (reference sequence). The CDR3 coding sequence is TGTGCCAGTAGCCAGATGATCAGCTCTGGAAACACCATATATTTT. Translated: CASSQMISSGNTIYF.

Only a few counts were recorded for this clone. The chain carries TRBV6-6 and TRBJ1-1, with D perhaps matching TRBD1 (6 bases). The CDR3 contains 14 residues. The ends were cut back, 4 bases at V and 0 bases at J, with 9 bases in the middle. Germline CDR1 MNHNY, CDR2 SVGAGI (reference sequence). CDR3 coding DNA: TGTGCCAGCAGTTTTGACAGGTTGAACACTGAAGCTTTCTTT. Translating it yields CASSFDRLNTEAFF.

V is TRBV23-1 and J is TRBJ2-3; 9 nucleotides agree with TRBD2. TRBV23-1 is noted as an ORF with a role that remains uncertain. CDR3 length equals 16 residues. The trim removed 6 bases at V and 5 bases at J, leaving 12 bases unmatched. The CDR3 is CASSPLAGGPQDTQYF. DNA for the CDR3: TGCGCCAGCAGCCCGCTGGCGGGGGGGCCTCAAGATACGCAGTATTTT.

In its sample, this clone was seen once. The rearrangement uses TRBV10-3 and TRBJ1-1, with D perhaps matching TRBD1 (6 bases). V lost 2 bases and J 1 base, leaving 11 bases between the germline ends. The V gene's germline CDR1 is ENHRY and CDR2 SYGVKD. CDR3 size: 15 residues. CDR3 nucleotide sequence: TGTGCCATCAGTGAGGCAGAACAGGGGAACACTGAAGCTTTCTTT. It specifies CAISEAEQGNTEAFF.

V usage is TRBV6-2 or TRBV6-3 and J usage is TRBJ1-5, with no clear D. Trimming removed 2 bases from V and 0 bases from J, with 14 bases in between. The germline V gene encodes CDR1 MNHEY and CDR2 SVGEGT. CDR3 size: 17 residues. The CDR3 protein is CASSYSRGGRSNQPQHF. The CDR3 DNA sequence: TGTGCCAGCAGTTACAGCCGGGGAGGACGTAGCAATCAGCCCCAGCATTTT.

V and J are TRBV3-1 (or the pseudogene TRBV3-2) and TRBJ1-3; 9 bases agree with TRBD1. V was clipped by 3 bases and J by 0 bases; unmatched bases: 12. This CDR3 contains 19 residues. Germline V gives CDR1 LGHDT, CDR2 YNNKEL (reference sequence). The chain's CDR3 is CASSQENTGGPFSGNTIYF. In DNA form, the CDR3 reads TGTGCCAGCAGCCAGGAAAATACAGGGGGCCCTTTCTCTGGAAACACCATATATTTT.

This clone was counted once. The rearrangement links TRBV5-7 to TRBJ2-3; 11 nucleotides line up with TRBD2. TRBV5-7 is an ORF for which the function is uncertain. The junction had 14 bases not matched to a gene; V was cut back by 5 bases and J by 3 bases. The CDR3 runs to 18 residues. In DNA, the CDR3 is TGTGCCAGCAGGCCTGTCCCCGTAGCGGGGGGGGGTACAGATACGCAGTATTTT. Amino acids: CASRPVPVAGGGTDTQYF.

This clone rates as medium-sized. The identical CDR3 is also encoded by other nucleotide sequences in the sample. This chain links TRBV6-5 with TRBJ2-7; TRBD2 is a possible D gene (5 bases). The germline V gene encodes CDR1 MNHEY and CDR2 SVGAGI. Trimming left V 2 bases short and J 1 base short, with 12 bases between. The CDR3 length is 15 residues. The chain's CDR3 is CASSYGGEGSYEQYF. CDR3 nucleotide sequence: TGTGCCAGCAGTTACGGCGGAGAGGGTTCCTACGAGCAGTACTTC.

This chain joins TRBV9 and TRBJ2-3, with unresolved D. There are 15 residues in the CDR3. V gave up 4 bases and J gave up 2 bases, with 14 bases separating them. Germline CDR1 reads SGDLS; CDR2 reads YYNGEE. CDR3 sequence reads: CASSLTETHTDTQYF. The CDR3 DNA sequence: TGTGCCAGCAGCCTCACCGAGACTCACACAGATACGCAGTATTTT.

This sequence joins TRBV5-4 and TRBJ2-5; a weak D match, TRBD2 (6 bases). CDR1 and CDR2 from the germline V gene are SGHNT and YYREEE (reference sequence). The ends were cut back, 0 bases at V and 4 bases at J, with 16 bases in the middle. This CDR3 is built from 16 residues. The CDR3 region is CASSLASGRGGETQYF. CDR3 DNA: TGTGCCAGCAGCTTGGCCTCCGGACGGGGAGGAGAGACCCAGTACTTC.

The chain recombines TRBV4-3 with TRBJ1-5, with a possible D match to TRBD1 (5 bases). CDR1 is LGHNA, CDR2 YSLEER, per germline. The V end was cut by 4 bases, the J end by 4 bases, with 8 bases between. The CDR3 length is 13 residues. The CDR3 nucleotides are TGCGCCAGCAGCCCAGACAGAAATCAGCCCCAGCATTTT. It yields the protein CASSPDRNQPQHF.

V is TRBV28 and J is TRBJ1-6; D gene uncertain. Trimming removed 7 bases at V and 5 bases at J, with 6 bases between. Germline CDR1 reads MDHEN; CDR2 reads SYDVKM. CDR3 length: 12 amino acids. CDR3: CASNRHNSPLHF. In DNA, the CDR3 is TGTGCCAGCAACAGACATAATTCACCCCTCCACTTT.

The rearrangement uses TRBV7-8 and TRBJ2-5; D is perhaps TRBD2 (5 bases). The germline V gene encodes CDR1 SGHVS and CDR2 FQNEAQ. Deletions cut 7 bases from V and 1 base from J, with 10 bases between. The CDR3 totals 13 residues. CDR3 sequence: CASTDGLQETQYF. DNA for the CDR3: TGTGCCAGCACCGACGGACTCCAAGAGACCCAGTACTTC.

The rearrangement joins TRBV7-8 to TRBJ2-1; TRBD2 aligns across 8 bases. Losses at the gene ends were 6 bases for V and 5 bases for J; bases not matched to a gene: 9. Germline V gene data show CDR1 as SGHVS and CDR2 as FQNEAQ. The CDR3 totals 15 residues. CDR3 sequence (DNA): TGTGCCAGCAGTCCTCGCGGGGGGCCCAACAATGAGCAGTTCTTC. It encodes CASSPRGGPNNEQFF.

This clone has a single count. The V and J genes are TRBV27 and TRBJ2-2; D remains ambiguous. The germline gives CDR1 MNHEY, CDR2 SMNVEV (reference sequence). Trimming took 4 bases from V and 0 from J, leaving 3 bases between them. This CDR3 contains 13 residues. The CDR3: CASSSSNTGELFF. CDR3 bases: TGTGCCAGCAGTTCCTCGAACACCGGGGAGCTGTTTTTT.

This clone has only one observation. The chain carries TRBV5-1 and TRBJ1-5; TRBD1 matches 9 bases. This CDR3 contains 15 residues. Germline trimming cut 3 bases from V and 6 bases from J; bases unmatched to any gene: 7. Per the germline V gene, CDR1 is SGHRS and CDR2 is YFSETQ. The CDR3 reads CASSSGTGLSQPQHF. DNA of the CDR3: TGCGCCAGCAGCTCCGGGACAGGGTTGAGTCAGCCCCAGCATTTT.

CDR3 DNA: TGTGCCAGCGCAGGACTAGCGGGGGGCACAGATACGCAGTATTTT. This codes for CASAGLAGGTDTQYF. This chain joins TRBV2 and TRBJ2-3, with TRBD2 identical over 13 bases. CDR3 length equals 15 residues. V gave up 8 bases and J gave up 1 base; unmatched junction bases: 3. CDR1 and CDR2 from the germline V gene are SNHLY and FYNNEI.

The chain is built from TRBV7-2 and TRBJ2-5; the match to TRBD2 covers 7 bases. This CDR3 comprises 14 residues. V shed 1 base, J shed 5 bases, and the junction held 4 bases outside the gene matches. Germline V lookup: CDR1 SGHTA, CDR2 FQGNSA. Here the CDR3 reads CASSLGGGSETQYF. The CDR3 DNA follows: TGTGCCAGCAGCTTAGGGGGGGGTAGTGAGACCCAGTACTTC.

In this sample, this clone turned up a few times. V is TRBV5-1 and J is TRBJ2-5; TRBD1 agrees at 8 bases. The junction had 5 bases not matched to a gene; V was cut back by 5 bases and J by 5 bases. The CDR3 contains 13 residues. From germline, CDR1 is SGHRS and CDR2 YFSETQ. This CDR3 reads CASRATGGETQYF. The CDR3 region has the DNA TGCGCCAGCAGAGCTACAGGGGGGGAGACCCAGTACTTC. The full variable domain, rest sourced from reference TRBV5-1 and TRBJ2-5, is KAGVTQTPRYLIKTRGQQVTLSCSPISGHRSVSWYQQTPGQGLQFLFEYFSETQRNKGNFPGRFSGRQFSNSRSEMNVSTLELGDSALYLCASRATGGETQYFGPGTRLLVL.

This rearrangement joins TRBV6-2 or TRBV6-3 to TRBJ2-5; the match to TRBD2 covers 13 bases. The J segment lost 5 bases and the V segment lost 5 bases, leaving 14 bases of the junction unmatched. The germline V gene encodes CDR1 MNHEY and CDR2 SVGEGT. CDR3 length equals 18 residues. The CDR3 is CASSQGGLAGMGVETQYF. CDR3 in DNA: TGTGCCAGCAGTCAAGGGGGACTAGCGGGAATGGGCGTGGAGACCCAGTACTTC.

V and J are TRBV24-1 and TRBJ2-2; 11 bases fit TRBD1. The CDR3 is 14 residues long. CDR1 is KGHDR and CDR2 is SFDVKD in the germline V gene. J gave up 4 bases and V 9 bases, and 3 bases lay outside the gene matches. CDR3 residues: CATHGQGATGELFF. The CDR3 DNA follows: TGTGCCACCCACGGACAGGGGGCCACCGGGGAGCTGTTTTTT.

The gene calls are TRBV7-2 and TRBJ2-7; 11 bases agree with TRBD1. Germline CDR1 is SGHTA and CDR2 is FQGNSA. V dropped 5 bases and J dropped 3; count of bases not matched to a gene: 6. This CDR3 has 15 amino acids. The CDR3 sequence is CASSPAGTGGYEQYF. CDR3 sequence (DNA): TGTGCCAGCAGCCCCGCCGGGACAGGGGGCTACGAGCAGTACTTC. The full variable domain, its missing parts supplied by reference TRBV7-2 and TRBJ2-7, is GAGVSQSPSNKVTEKGKDVELRCDPISGHTALYWYRQSLGQGLEFLIYFQGNSAPDKSGLPSDRFSAERTGGSVSTLTIQRTQQEDSAVYLCASSPAGTGGYEQYFGPGTRLTVT.

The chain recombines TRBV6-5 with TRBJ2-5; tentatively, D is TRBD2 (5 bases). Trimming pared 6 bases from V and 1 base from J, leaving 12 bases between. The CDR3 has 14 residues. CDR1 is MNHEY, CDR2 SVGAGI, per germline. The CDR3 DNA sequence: TGTGCCAGCAGGGAGGTCCCGGGCCAAGAGACCCAGTACTTC. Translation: CASREVPGQETQYF.

The CDR3 region has the DNA TGTGCCAGCAGCTTAGGGTCGGGTCAGCCCCAGCATTTT. It yields the protein CASSLGSGQPQHF. The chain carries TRBV7-9 and TRBJ1-5; D is unclear. This CDR3 region has 13 residues. The germline V gene encodes CDR1 SEHNR and CDR2 FQNEAQ (reference sequence). V lost 1 base to trimming and J lost 6 bases, with 7 bases between them.

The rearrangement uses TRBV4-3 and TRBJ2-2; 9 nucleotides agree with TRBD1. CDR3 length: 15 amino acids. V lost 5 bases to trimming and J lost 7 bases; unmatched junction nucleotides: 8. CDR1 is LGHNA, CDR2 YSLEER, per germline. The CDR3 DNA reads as TGCGCCAGCAGCAGGGACAGGGTTTCCAGCGGGGAGCTGTTTTTT. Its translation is CASSRDRVSSGELFF.

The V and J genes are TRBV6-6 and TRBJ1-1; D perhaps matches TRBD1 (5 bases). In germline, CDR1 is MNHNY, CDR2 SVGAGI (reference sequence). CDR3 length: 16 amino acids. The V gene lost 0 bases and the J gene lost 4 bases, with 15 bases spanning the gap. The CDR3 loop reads CASSYSDWGRATEAFF. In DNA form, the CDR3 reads TGTGCCAGCAGTTACTCAGATTGGGGCAGAGCCACTGAAGCTTTCTTT.